This entry lists 12 T cell receptor beta chains sequenced from one sample in a study of OX40 agonist ivuxolimab in advanced cancers. Sequencing was performed with immunoSEQ multiplex PCR; in TCRdb, only in-frame clones are kept and a portion is missing. Seen here are 40,000 to 50,000 clones, about 89% observed once, and the top ten hold roughly 0.57%. The sequences come from CD4+ or CD8+ T cells sorted from blood, collected in a trial of the OX40 agonist ivuxolimab. Receptors originate from an adult with an advanced solid tumor such as melanoma, head and neck, liver or kidney cancer.

Only one count was recorded for this clone. The V gene is TRBV5-1, the J gene TRBJ2-1, with 10 nucleotides matching TRBD2. Trimming removed 5 bases from V and 6 bases from J; junction bases left unmatched: 14. Germline V CDR1 and CDR2: SGHRS, YFSETQ. There are 17 residues in the CDR3. The CDR3 protein is CASRGGVAGGRGNEQFF. The CDR3 DNA reads TGCGCCAGCAGGGGCGGAGTAGCGGGGGGCAGAGGCAATGAGCAGTTCTTC.

The chain carries TRBV5-1 and TRBJ1-1; weak D call: TRBD1 (6 bases). This CDR3 has 16 amino acids. Germline V gene lookup returns CDR1 SGHRS and CDR2 YFSETQ. V was cut by 3 bases and J by 4 bases, with 19 bases left in between. CDR3 region: CASSYQQGAWATEAFF. The DNA of the CDR3 is TGCGCCAGCAGCTACCAACAGGGTGCATGGGCCACTGAAGCTTTCTTT.

This clone was found a few times. The chain combines TRBV19 with TRBJ1-5; 8 bases agree with TRBD1. The CDR3 sequence is 17 residues long. CDR1 and CDR2 (germline): LNHDA, SQIVND (reference sequence). With 4 bases clipped from V and 4 bases from J, the junction kept 12 bases outside the gene matches. CDR3 residues: CASSTPNSGTGNQPQHF. The CDR3, as DNA: TGTGCCAGTAGTACGCCGAACTCCGGGACAGGTAATCAGCCCCAGCATTTT.

The rearrangement links TRBV5-1 to TRBJ2-3; D not resolved. The CDR3 totals 14 residues. Trimming removed 2 bases from V and 0 bases from J, with 7 bases in between. Germline V CDR1 and CDR2: SGHRS, YFSETQ. The CDR3 is CASSFLPSTDTQYF. Written as DNA, the CDR3 is TGCGCCAGCAGCTTCCTGCCTAGCACAGATACGCAGTATTTT.

The chain recombines TRBV25-1 with TRBJ1-2; no firm D call. Trimming removed 1 base from V and 0 bases from J, with 9 bases in between. Per the germline V gene, CDR1 is MGHDK and CDR2 is SYGVNS. The CDR3 covers 15 residues. The CDR3 nucleotides read TGTGCCAGCAGTGAATCTGGGGTTCCTAACTATGGCTACACCTTC. Residues: CASSESGVPNYGYTF.

On this clone itself: One junction end disagrees with the germline gene, perhaps due to a read error. The chain recombines TRBV7-7 with TRBJ2-5, with a possible D match to TRBD2 (5 bases). This CDR3 has 16 residues. Germline V CDR1 and CDR2: SSHAT, FNYEAQ (reference sequence). CDR3 DNA sequence: TGTGCTAGCAGCCTAGGGTCTATCGAGGGCGGGGAGACCCAGTACTTC. Amino acids: CASSLGSIEGGETQYF.

The genes are TRBV10-3 and TRBJ1-2, with 11 bases fitting TRBD1. Germline CDR1 ENHRY, CDR2 SYGVKD. J lost 5 bases, V lost 0 bases, and 2 bases had no gene match. The CDR3 length is 15 residues. CDR3 bases: TGTGCCATCAGTGAGTCGGGACAGGGGGTTTATGGCTACACCTTC. Its protein is CAISESGQGVYGYTF.

V gene TRBV5-1 combines with J gene TRBJ2-5, with 8 bases matching TRBD1. The better agreement between TRBJ2-7 and the DNA end casts doubt on the J call. Germline CDR1 reads SGHRS; CDR2 reads YFSETQ. The length of the CDR3 is 13 residues. As DNA, the CDR3 is TGCGCCAGCAGCAAGGACAGGGCCTACGAGCAGTACTTC. It translates to CASSKDRAYEQYF.

The rearrangement links TRBV5-4 to TRBJ2-7; 9 bases align to TRBD1. Germline values: CDR1 SGHNT, CDR2 YYREEE (reference sequence). The CDR3 is 15 amino acids. J was trimmed by 2 bases and V by 2 bases; bases with no gene match: 5. The DNA for the CDR3 is TGTGCCAGCAGCTTCGCGGGGACAGGGACCTACGAGCAGTACTTC. Translating it yields CASSFAGTGTYEQYF.

This clone was counted only a few times. The gene calls are TRBV7-9 and TRBJ1-2, with no clear D. This CDR3 region has 14 residues. Per germline, CDR1 SEHNR and CDR2 FQNEAQ (reference sequence). V lost 5 bases to trimming and J lost 3 bases, with 13 bases between them. CDR3 amino acids: CASSPSSEYYGYTF. The CDR3 bases are TGTGCCAGCAGCCCGTCCTCGGAGTACTATGGCTACACCTTC. The entire variable domain, with the rest obtained from reference TRBV7-9 and TRBJ1-2, is as follows: DTGVSQNPRHKITKRGQNVTFRCDPISEHNRLYWYRQTLGQGPEFLTYFQNEAQLEKSRLLSDRFSAERPKGSFSTLEIQRTEQGDSAMYLCASSPSSEYYGYTFGSGTRLTVV.

The chain joins TRBV6-1 to TRBJ2-2; 8 nucleotides match TRBD1. CDR1 is MNHNS, CDR2 SASEGT, per germline. The CDR3 is made up of 13 amino acids. V gave up 6 bases and J gave up 6 bases; unmatched junction bases: 3. CDR3 in DNA: TGTGCCAGCAGGTTGACAGGGGCCGGGGAGCTGTTTTTT. Its translation is CASRLTGAGELFF.

V and J are TRBV6-5 and TRBJ2-3; D is uncertain. CDR1 is MNHEY, CDR2 SVGAGI, per germline. The CDR3 contains 12 residues. The germline V and J ends were trimmed by 8 bases and 5 bases, with 11 bases remaining between them. In DNA form, the CDR3 reads TGTGCCAGCGGCAGCAATATAGATACGCAGTATTTT. This sequence encodes CASGSNIDTQYF.